The T cell receptor beta chain under discussion was sequenced for a study of technical replicates of blood from several donors. The repertoire was sequenced with immunoSEQ multiplex PCR; TCRdb's copy has only in-frame clones and lacks some. The table includes roughly 60,000 clones, about 91% detected once. V lost 3 bases to trimming and J lost 6 bases, with 16 bases between them. The germline gives CDR1 SGDLS, CDR2 YYNGEE. The CDR3 is made up of 14 amino acids. The sequenced sample was PBMCs. The J gene is TRBJ2-7, the V gene TRBV9; a possible D gene is TRBD2 (6 bases). The TCR sequence derives from a human donor in good health. Some clones in this sample may be carry-over from other donors' samples. The CDR3 nucleotides read TGTGCCAGCAGCGCGGGGGACGGGCGGTTCGAGCAGTACTTC. Translated, it gives CASSAGDGRFEQYF.